This TCR beta chain comes out of a study of T cells after yellow fever vaccination. Study information: It was SMART-Seq v4 Ultra Low Input that prepared the fractions with low cell numbers.

This clonotype was observed at least ten times. Its matching antigen is unknown. 5'RACE template switching produced TCR cDNA carrying a universal primer site and UMIs. TCRdb re-called the 5' RACE reads through MiXCR, storing one row per CDR3 protein. The sample has around 310,000 distinct CDR3 sequences; around 4.1% are singletons. Findings and limits, study-wide: After the booster, roughly 96% of CD4 and about 90% of CD8 primary-response clones were re-detected. The presence of abundant clonotypes contaminating from the bulk population was possible in FACS-sorted repertoires.

The CDR3 is made up of 16 amino acids. V lost 3 bases and J lost 10, with 21 bases in between. The TCR comes from a man aged 18 to 35 who received the YFV17D yellow fever vaccine. The sequencing used PBMCs, collected 5 days after the yellow fever booster vaccination. The V and J genes are TRBV12-3 or TRBV12-4 and TRBJ1-4; D gene unclear. The CDR3 reads CASSFNSRPISGKLFF. The CDR3 DNA is TGTGCCAGCAGTTTCAATTCCAGGCCGATCTCTGGAAAACTGTTTTTT.